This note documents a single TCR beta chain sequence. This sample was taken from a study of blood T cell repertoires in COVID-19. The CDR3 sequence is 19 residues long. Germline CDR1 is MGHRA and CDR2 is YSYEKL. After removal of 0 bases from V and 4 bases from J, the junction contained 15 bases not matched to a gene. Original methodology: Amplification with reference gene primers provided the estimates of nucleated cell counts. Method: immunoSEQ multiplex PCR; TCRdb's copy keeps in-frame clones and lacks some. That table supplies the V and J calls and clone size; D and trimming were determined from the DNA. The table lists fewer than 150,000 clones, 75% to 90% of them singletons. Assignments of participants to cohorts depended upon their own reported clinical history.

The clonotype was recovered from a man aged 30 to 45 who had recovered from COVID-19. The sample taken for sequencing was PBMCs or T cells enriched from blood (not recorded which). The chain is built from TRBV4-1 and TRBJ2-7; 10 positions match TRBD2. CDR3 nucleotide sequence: TGCGCCAGCAGCCAAGATTTTTGGACGGTGGGGACTAGCGTGTACGAGCAGTACTTC. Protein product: CASSQDFWTVGTSVYEQYF.